One sample yielded the 21 T cell receptor beta chains listed below, sequenced in a study of cytomegalovirus exposure and HLA in healthy donors. 60 Vbeta and 13 Jbeta primers were used in PCR. This table comes from immunoSEQ multiplex PCR, and its TCRdb copy is limited to in-frame clones, with some not included. Its table records about 200,000 clones. Material: PBMCs. These receptors were obtained from a man aged 25-45 years in good health and CMV-seronegative.

The chain couples TRBV28 to TRBJ1-1, with no clear D. Germline loops: CDR1 MDHEN, CDR2 SYDVKM. CDR3 length: 14 amino acids. V shed 6 bases and J shed 4 bases, with 15 bases lying between them. The CDR3 loop is CASRRGGSPTEAFF. DNA of the CDR3: TGTGCCAGCAGACGGGGAGGCTCCCCCACTGAAGCTTTCTTT.

The V and J genes are TRBV5-3 and TRBJ2-1; TRBD1 might be the D (5 bases). Being an ORF, TRBV5-3 has a function that is uncertain. The CDR3 covers 18 residues. V shed 6 bases and J shed 3 bases, with 25 bases lying between them. CDR3 nucleotide sequence: TGTGCCAGAACCGCGACAGTGGATAATGGGTTAGACTACAATGAGCAGTTCTTC. This encodes CARTATVDNGLDYNEQFF.

The chain employs TRBV4-1 and TRBJ2-3, with TRBD2 identical over 13 bases. Germline-derived CDR1 and CDR2 are MGHRA and YSYEKL. V shed 4 bases and J 0 bases; nucleotides not matched to a gene: 1. This CDR3 is 16 amino acids long. The CDR3 region has the DNA TGCGCCAGCAGCCGACTAGCGGGGGGTAGCACAGATACGCAGTATTTT. As protein: CASSRLAGGSTDTQYF.

The chain carries TRBV7-2 and TRBJ1-5; maybe TRBD1 (5 bases). The CDR3 covers 16 residues. Germline-derived CDR1 and CDR2 are SGHTA and FQGNSA. The V and J ends lost 5 bases and 4 bases respectively, with 18 bases between them. The CDR3 reads CASSLRQPGLNQPQHF. In DNA form, the CDR3 reads TGTGCCAGCAGCCTAAGGCAGCCAGGGTTAAATCAGCCCCAGCATTTT.

The rearrangement uses TRBV10-3 and TRBJ1-2; 7 nucleotides agree with TRBD1. Losses at the gene ends were 10 bases for V and 4 bases for J; bases not matched to a gene: 9. Germline V gene lookup returns CDR1 ENHRY and CDR2 SYGVKD. The CDR3 is 13 residues long. DNA of the CDR3: TGTGCCACCGCAGGGGGAGGAGGCTATGGCTACACCTTC. Amino acids: CATAGGGGYGYTF.

The V gene is TRBV5-1, the J gene TRBJ2-3; the match to TRBD1 covers 9 bases. The CDR3 consists of 19 residues. CDR1 SGHRS and CDR2 YFSETQ come from the germline V gene. Germline trimming cut 3 bases from V and 0 bases from J; bases unmatched to any gene: 14. CDR3 DNA: TGCGCCAGCAGCTACTACGGGACAGGGACCCCAACTAGCACAGATACGCAGTATTTT. Its protein product is CASSYYGTGTPTSTDTQYF.

The V gene is TRBV6-1, the J gene TRBJ1-1; D gene uncertain. Between the trimmed V and J ends, which lost 1 base and 0 bases, there was a span of 12 bases. This CDR3 has 16 residues. The germline CDR1 and CDR2 sequences are MNHNS and SASEGT. The CDR3 loop is CASSEGFFEVNTEAFF. The CDR3 coding sequence is TGTGCCAGCAGTGAAGGTTTCTTTGAGGTGAACACTGAAGCTTTCTTT.

The rearrangement joins TRBV7-2 to TRBJ2-3, with D perhaps matching TRBD1 (6 bases). Germline CDR1 and CDR2: SGHTA and FQGNSA. The CDR3 spans 15 residues. V was clipped by 4 bases and J by 10 bases, with 21 bases between them. The CDR3 region is CASSSSSLRGYSQYF. The CDR3 nucleotides are TGTGCCAGCAGCTCCTCTTCCCTGAGGGGGTATTCGCAGTATTTT.

The chain couples TRBV5-1 to TRBJ2-3; 9 bases line up with TRBD1. The junction had 9 bases not matched to a gene; V was cut back by 4 bases and J by 9 bases. CDR3 length equals 14 residues. Germline V gives CDR1 SGHRS, CDR2 YFSETQ. CDR3 protein: CASSTRDRAETQYF. CDR3 DNA: TGCGCCAGCAGCACTCGGGACAGGGCTGAGACGCAGTATTTT.

This chain joins TRBV18 and TRBJ2-7; TRBD2 matches 7 bases. Trimming cost V 3 bases and J 4 bases; bases outside gene matches: 6. The CDR3 is 14 residues long. From germline, CDR1 is KGHSH and CDR2 LQKENI. The DNA for the CDR3 is TGTGCCAGCTCACCCCCGGGACTATTGTACGAGCAGTACTTC. This translates into CASSPPGLLYEQYF.

The chain joins TRBV19 to TRBJ2-7, with 8 bases identical to TRBD1. V dropped 1 base and J dropped 6; count of bases not matched to a gene: 5. This CDR3 contains 14 residues. From germline, CDR1 is LNHDA and CDR2 SQIVND (reference sequence). CDR3 DNA: TGTGCCAGTAGTATAGTGGACAGGGCGGGCGAGCAGTACTTC. It yields the protein CASSIVDRAGEQYF.

CDR3 coding DNA: TGTGCCAGCAGTCCACAGGGGGCGTCCGGGGAGCTGTTTTTT. Its protein product is CASSPQGASGELFF. The chain has TRBV27 and TRBJ2-2; 9 bases match TRBD1. This CDR3 region has 14 residues. Trimming took 5 bases from V and 6 from J; bases not matched to a gene: 4. CDR1 and CDR2 (germline): MNHEY, SMNVEV (reference sequence).

This chain links TRBV11-3 with TRBJ2-7; TRBD2 might be the D (6 bases). Germline assignment: CDR1 SGHNT and CDR2 YENEEA. The V end lost 5 bases, the J end lost 2 bases, and 19 bases lay between the germline ends. This CDR3 contains 16 residues. The CDR3, as DNA: TGTGCCAGCAGCCTCTCAAGAGGAGGGCCCCCCTACGAGCAGTACTTC. Protein: CASSLSRGGPPYEQYF.

This chain connects TRBV6-1 to TRBJ1-5, with TRBD1 as a possible D gene (5 bases). In germline, CDR1 is MNHNS, CDR2 SASEGT. V was clipped by 8 bases and J by 5 bases, with 7 bases between them. The CDR3 loop spans 11 amino acids. The CDR3 DNA is TGTGCCAGCGCCAGGGATCAGCCCCAGCATTTT. It is translated as CASARDQPQHF.

The V gene is TRBV27, the J gene TRBJ2-3; TRBD2 aligns across 12 bases. V lost 6 bases, J lost 6 bases, and 7 bases stayed unmatched. Germline loops: CDR1 MNHEY, CDR2 SMNVEV (reference sequence). The CDR3 is made up of 15 amino acids. DNA for the CDR3: TGTGCCAGCAGGGGCGGACTAGCGGGAAAGGATACGCAGTATTTT. It yields the protein CASRGGLAGKDTQYF.

The chain is built from TRBV5-1 and TRBJ2-5, with TRBD1 identical over 8 bases. This CDR3 region has 14 residues. Germline assignment: CDR1 SGHRS and CDR2 YFSETQ. The ends lost 4 bases at V and 3 bases at J; junction bases unmatched: 5. The CDR3 spells CASSGQGREETQYF. The CDR3 region has the DNA TGCGCCAGCAGCGGACAGGGACGAGAAGAGACCCAGTACTTC.

The V and J genes are TRBV7-8 and TRBJ2-7, with a tentative D call TRBD1 (8 bases). CDR1 is SGHVS, CDR2 FQNEAQ, per germline. The CDR3 loop spans 18 amino acids. V was cut by 2 bases and J by 1 base, with 21 bases left in between. The CDR3 loop reads CASSLHPGGQGGSYEQYF. As DNA, the CDR3 is TGTGCCAGCAGCTTACATCCGGGCGGACAGGGAGGGTCCTACGAGCAGTACTTC.

The chain links TRBV20-1 to TRBJ2-7; no firm D call. Germline V gives CDR1 DFQATT, CDR2 SNEGSKA (reference sequence). The V and J ends lost 2 bases and 6 bases respectively, with 8 bases between them. This CDR3 has 11 residues. The chain's CDR3 is CSARNSLEQYF. DNA for the CDR3: TGCAGTGCTAGAAACTCCCTCGAGCAGTACTTC.

This chain uses TRBV9 with TRBJ2-2; possible D gene TRBD2, 6 bases. The germline V gene encodes CDR1 SGDLS and CDR2 YYNGEE. Trimming cost V 2 bases and J 4 bases, with 12 bases left between them. The CDR3 contains 15 residues. The CDR3 is CASSVGGSGTGELFF. CDR3 in DNA: TGTGCCAGCAGCGTCGGGGGATCGGGCACCGGGGAGCTGTTTTTT. The full variable domain, its missing parts supplied by reference TRBV9 and TRBJ2-2, is DSGVTQTPKHLITATGQRVTLRCSPRSGDLSVYWYQQSLDQGLQFLIQYYNGEERAKGNILERFSAQQFPDLHSELNLSSLELGDSALYFCASSVGGSGTGELFFGEGSRLTVL.

This chain links TRBV7-2 with TRBJ1-4; unclear D gene. Germline-derived CDR1 and CDR2 are SGHTA and FQGNSA. With 1 base removed from V and 4 bases from J, the gap between germline ends came to 13 bases. The CDR3 contains 16 residues. This CDR3 is CASSLVAGSFNEKLFF. The CDR3 nucleotides read TGTGCCAGCAGCTTAGTAGCCGGGTCCTTTAATGAAAAACTGTTTTTT.

V and J are TRBV6-5 and TRBJ1-1; D is uncertain. In germline, CDR1 is MNHEY, CDR2 SVGAGI. The length of the CDR3 is 12 residues. With 4 bases removed from V and 11 bases from J, the gap between germline ends came to 14 bases. The CDR3 sequence: CASSSGSSGAFF. The CDR3, as DNA: TGTGCCAGCAGTTCGGGGAGCTCGGGGGCTTTCTTT.